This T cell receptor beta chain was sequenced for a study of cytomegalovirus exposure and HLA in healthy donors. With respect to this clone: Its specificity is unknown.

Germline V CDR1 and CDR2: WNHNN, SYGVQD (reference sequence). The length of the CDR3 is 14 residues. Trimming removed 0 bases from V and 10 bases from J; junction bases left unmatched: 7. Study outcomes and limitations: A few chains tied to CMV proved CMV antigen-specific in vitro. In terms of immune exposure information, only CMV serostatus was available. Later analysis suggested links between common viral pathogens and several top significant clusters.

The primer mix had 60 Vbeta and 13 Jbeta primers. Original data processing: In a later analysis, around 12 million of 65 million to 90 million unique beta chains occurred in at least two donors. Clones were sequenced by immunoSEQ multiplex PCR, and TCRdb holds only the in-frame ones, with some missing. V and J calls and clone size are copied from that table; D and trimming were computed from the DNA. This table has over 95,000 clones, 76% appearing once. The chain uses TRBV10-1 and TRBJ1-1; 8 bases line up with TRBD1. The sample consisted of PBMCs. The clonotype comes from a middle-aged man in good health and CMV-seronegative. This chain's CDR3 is CASSESSRTGRAFF. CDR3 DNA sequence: TGCGCCAGCAGTGAGTCGAGCAGGACAGGGAGAGCTTTCTTT.